The 9 T cell receptor beta chains reported below all come from one sample, sequenced in a study of CD8+ T cells in alopecia areata. cDNA reverse transcribed from extracted RNA served as the sequencing template. The table came from immunoSEQ multiplex PCR; TCRdb's copy has only in-frame clones and leaves some out. The repertoire holds about 200,000 clones, with 50% to 65% as singletons. Sample: CD4+ T cells sorted from blood, taken at week 0. These receptor sequences come from a human donor with alopecia areata.

The V gene is TRBV4-2, the J gene TRBJ1-2; 7 positions agree with TRBD1. V shed 6 bases and J 4 bases; nucleotides not matched to a gene: 5. CDR3 length: 13 residues. Germline CDR1 reads LGHNA; CDR2 reads YNFKEQ. CDR3 amino acids: CASRPTGTYGYTF. The CDR3 DNA follows: TGTGCCAGCAGACCGACAGGGACCTATGGCTACACCTTC.

Only a few counts were recorded for this clone. The chain is built from TRBV18 and TRBJ1-2, with 7 bases lining up with TRBD1. From germline, CDR1 is KGHSH and CDR2 LQKENI. CDR3 length: 13 residues. V trimming: 3 bases; J trimming: 5 bases; junction bases outside the gene matches: 3. CDR3 DNA: TGTGCCAGCTCACCGGGGACAGAGTATGGCTACACCTTC. It specifies CASSPGTEYGYTF.

This clone turned up a few times. The gene calls are TRBV14 and TRBJ2-3; D is possibly TRBD1 or TRBD2 (5 bases each). The V gene's germline CDR1 is SGHDN and CDR2 FVKESK. The CDR3 is 16 amino acids. Trimming took off 1 base at V and 1 base at J, with 12 bases between the two ends. For the CDR3, the DNA is TGTGCCAGCAGCCAAGTATACGGGGCCGGCACAGATACGCAGTATTTT. Amino acids: CASSQVYGAGTDTQYF.

Only a few counts were recorded for this clone. V gene TRBV6-6 combines with J gene TRBJ1-5; 9 positions agree with TRBD1. The V segment lost 7 bases and the J segment 4 bases; nucleotides outside the gene matches: 8. The CDR3 is made up of 15 amino acids. Germline loops: CDR1 MNHNY, CDR2 SVGAGI (reference sequence). This chain's CDR3 is CASTSGTGLNQPQHF. CDR3 coding DNA: TGTGCCAGCACCTCCGGGACAGGGCTAAATCAGCCCCAGCATTTT.

V is TRBV4-1 and J is TRBJ2-1; 7 nucleotides agree with TRBD2. CDR1 MGHRA and CDR2 YSYEKL come from the germline V gene. V lost 0 bases, J lost 1 base, and 12 bases stayed unmatched. CDR3 length: 19 residues. The CDR3: CASSQDPMRRERSYNEQFF. In DNA, the CDR3 is TGCGCCAGCAGCCAAGATCCTATGAGGCGGGAGAGGTCCTACAATGAGCAGTTCTTC.

The rearrangement links TRBV2 to TRBJ1-2; D remains unclear. V was trimmed by 2 bases and J by 8 bases, leaving 21 bases between them. Per germline, CDR1 SNHLY and CDR2 FYNNEI. The CDR3 is made up of 16 amino acids. CDR3 residues: CASSEMWLQISRGYTF. The CDR3 DNA is TGTGCCAGCAGTGAAATGTGGTTACAAATTAGCCGGGGCTACACCTTC. The entire variable domain, with the rest obtained from reference TRBV2 and TRBJ1-2, is as follows: EPEVTQTPSHQVTQMGQEVILRCVPISNHLYFYWYRQILGQKVEFLVSFYNNEISEKSEIFDDQFSVERPDGSNFTLKIRSTKLEDSAMYFCASSEMWLQISRGYTFGSGTRLTVV.

The rearrangement joins TRBV30 to TRBJ1-1, with 7 bases that match TRBD1. Per germline, CDR1 GTSNPN and CDR2 SVGIG (reference sequence). Germline trimming cut 1 base from V and 0 bases from J; bases unmatched to any gene: 2. The CDR3 loop spans 14 amino acids. The CDR3 DNA follows: TGTGCCTGGAGTGGAGACAGGGTGAACACTGAAGCTTTCTTT. This translates into CAWSGDRVNTEAFF.

As DNA, the CDR3 is TGTGCCAGCAGTGAGTGGATGACAGGTGGCACCGGGGAGCTGTTTTTT. Its translation: CASSEWMTGGTGELFF. The chain uses TRBV2 and TRBJ2-2, with D perhaps TRBD1 (6 bases). The CDR3 sequence is 16 residues long. The germline V gene has CDR1 SNHLY and CDR2 FYNNEI. V lost 3 bases and J lost 4, with 15 bases in between.

The rearrangement joins TRBV11-3 to TRBJ1-1; D unresolved. The CDR3 length is 13 residues. The ends were cut back, 5 bases at V and 1 base at J, with 8 bases in the middle. Per the germline V gene, CDR1 is SGHNT and CDR2 is YENEEA. CDR3 bases: TGTGCCAGCAGCCACCGACGGAACACTGAAGCTTTCTTT. Encoded protein: CASSHRRNTEAFF.